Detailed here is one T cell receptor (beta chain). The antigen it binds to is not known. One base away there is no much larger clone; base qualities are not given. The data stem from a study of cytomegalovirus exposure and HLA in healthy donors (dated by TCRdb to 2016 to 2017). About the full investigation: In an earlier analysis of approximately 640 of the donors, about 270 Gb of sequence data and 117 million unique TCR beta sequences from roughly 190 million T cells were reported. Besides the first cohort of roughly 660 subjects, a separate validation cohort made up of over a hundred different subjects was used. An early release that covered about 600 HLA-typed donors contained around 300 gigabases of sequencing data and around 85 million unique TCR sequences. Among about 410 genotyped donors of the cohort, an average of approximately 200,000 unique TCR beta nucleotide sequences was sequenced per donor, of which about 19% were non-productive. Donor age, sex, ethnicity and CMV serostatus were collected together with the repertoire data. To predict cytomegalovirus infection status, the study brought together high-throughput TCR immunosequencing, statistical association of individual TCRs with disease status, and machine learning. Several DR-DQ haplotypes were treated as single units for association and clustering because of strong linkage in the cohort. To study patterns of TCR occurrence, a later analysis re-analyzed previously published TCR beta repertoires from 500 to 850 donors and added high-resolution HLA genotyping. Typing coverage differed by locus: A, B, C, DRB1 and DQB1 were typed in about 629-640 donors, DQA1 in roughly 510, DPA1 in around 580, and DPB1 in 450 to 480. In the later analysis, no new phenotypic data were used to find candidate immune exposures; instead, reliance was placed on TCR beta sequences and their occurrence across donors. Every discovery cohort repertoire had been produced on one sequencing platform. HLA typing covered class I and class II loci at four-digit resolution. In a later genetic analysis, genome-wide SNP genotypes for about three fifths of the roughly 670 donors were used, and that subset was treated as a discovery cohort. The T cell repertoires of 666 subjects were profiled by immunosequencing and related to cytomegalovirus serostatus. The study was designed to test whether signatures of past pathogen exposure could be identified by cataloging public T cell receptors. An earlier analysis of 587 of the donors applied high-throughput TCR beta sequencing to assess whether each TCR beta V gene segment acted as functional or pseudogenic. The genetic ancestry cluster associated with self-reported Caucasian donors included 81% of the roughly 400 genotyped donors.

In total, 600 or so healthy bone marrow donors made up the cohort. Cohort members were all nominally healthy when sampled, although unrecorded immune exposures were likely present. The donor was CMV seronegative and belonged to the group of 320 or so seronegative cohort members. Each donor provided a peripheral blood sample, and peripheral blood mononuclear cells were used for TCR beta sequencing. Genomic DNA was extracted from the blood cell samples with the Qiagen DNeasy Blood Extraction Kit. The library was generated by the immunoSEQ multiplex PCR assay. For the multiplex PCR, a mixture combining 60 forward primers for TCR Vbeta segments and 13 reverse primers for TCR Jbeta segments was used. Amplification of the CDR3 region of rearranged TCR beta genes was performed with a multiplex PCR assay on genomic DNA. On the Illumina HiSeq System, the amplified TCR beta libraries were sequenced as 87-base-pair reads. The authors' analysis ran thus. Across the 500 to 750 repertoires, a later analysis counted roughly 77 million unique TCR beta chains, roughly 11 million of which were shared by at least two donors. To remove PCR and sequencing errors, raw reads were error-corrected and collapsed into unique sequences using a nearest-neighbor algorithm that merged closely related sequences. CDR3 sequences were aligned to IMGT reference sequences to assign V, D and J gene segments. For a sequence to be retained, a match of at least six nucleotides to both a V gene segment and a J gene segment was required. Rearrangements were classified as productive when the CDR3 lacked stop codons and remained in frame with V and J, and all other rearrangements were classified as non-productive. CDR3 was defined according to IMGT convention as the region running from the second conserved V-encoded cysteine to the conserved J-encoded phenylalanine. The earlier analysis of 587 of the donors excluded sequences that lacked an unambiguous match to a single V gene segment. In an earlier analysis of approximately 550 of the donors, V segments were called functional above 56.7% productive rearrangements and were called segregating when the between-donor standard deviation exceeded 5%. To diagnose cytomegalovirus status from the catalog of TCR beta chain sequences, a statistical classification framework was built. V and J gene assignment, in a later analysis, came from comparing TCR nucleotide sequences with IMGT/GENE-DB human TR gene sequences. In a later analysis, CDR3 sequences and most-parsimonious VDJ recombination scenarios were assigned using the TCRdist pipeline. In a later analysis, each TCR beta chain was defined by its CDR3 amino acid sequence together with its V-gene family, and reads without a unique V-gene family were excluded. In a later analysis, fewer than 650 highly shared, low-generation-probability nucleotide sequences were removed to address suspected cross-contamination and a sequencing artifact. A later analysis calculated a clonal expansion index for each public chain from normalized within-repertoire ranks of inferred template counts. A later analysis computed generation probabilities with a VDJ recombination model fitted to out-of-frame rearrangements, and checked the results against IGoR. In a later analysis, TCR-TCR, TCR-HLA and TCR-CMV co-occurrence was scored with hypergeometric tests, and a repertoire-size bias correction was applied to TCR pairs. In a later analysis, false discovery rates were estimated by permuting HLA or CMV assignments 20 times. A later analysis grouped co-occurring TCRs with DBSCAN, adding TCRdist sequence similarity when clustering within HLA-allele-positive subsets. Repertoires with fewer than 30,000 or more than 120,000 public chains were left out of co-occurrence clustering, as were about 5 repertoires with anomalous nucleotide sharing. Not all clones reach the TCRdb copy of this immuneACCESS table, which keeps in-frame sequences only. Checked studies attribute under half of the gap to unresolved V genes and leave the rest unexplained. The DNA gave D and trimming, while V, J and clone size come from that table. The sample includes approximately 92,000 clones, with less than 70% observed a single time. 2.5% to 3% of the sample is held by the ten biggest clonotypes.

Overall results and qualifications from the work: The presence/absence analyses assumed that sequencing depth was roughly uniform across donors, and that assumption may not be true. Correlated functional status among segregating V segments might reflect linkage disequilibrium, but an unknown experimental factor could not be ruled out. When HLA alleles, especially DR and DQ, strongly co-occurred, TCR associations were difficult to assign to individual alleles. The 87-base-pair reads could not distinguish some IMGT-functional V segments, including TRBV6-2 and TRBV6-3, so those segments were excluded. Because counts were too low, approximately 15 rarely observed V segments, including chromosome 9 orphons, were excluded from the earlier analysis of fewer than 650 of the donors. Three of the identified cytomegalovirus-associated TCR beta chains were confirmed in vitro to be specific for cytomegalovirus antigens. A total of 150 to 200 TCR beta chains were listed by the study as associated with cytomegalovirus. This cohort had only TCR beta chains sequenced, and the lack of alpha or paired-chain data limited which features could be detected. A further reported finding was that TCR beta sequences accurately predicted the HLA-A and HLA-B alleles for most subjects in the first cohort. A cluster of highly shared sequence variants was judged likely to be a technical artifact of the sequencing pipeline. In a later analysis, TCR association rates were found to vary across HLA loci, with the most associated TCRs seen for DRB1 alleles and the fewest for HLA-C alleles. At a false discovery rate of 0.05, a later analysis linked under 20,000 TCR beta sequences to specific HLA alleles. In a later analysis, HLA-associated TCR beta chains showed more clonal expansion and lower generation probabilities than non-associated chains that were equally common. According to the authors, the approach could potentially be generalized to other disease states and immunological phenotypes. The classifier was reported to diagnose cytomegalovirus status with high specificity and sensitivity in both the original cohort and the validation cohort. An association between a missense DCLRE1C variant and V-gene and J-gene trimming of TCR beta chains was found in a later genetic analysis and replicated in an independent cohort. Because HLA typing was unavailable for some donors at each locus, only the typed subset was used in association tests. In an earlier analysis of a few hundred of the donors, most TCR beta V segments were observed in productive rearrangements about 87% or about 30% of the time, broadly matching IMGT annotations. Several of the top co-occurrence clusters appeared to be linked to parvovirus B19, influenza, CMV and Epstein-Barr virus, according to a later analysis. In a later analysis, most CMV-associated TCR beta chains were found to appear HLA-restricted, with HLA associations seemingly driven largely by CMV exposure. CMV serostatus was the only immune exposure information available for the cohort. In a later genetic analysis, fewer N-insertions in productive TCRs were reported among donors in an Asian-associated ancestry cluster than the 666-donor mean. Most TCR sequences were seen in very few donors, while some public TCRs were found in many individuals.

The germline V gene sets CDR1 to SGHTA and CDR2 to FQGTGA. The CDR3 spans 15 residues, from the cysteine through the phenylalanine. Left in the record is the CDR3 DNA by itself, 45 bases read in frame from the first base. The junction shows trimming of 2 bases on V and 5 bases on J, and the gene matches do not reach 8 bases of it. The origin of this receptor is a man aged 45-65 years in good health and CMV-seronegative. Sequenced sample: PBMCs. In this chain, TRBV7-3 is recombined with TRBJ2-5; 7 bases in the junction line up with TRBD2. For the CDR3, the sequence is CASSLSAGVGETQYF. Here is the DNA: TGTGCCAGCAGCTTATCGGCGGGAGTGGGGGAGACCCAGTACTTC.